The present TCR beta chain was sequenced within a study of Graves' ophthalmopathy and Graves' hyperthyroidism (dated by TCRdb to 2016 to 2019). For the study in its entirety: Peripheral blood samples were taken at the time of initial diagnosis, before any treatment was given. For independent validation, a separate cohort was made up of roughly 19 hyperthyroidism patients plus 17 patients who later progressed from hyperthyroidism to ophthalmopathy. T-cell repertoires of thyroid tissue and blood were compared in five or six hyperthyroidism patients. The study used signatures of the TCR beta repertoire to tell Graves' ophthalmopathy apart from Graves' hyperthyroidism and to predict which patients would progress to ophthalmopathy. To explore V-J signatures that distinguish ophthalmopathy from hyperthyroidism, a discovery set of about a hundred patients was enrolled, made up of about 40 with ophthalmopathy and 55 to 65 with stable hyperthyroidism. In total, 135 blood samples were TCR-sequenced: fewer than 50 ophthalmopathy, some 75 hyperthyroidism and around 17 hyperthyroidism-to-ophthalmopathy patients. Following sampling, methimazole starting at 30 mg daily was administered to hyperthyroidism patients, and high-dose intravenous methylprednisolone was administered to ophthalmopathy patients. Study-wide findings and limitations: Sample size was not statistically predetermined, and group allocation was not concealed from the investigators. In validation, the model predicted ophthalmopathy progression with nearly 71% sensitivity and 72.22% specificity; around twelve predicted patients were CT-confirmed with GO in a median of roughly 6.8 months. Most expanded thyroid clonotypes with a frequency above 0.001 also appeared in blood, which suggests that blood repertoires may reflect the immune response in the thyroid. In cross-validation, the 13-signature model distinguished ophthalmopathy from stable hyperthyroidism with approximately 88% sensitivity and around 81% specificity, and in the test set the corresponding values were around 80% and 75%.

For repertoire sequencing, the TCR beta CDR3 regions were amplified from RNA transcripts. A first-round RT-PCR used HTBI primers with the Qiagen OneStep RT-PCR kit, followed by a second-round multiplex PCR, size selection and purification. Sequencing of the libraries was carried out on an Illumina HiSeq2000 in paired-end mode with 100 bp reads. The original methods were these. SOAPnuke was used to process the reads, removing any read that contained adapters or uncalled bases, had a mean Phred below 15, or lacked an exact match to the constant primer or identifier. High-quality paired reads were merged with COPE v1.2.5. Unique nucleotide sequences were defined as clonotypes and aligned to IMGT TRB V, D and J references using MiTCR v1.1. Only V-J combinations with frequency above 0.0001 were analysed, covering around 99% of repertoires. A TCR clonal expansion and chaos score per V-J combination was defined as the ratio of F50 clonal expansion to chaos observed in the TCRdist matrix. Features were reduced by Welch's t-statistics and random forest to approximately 13 V-J combinations, which fed a naive Bayes classifier. The similarity between thyroid and blood repertoires was quantified using the Morisita-Horn index. TCRdb handled the public reads itself, with Q25 trimming in fastp and clone calling in MiXCR, and kept productive beta chains. Rows with one shared CDR3 protein collapse into an entry with the most common genes and DNA. TCRdb assigned the V and J calls; the authors' analysis was not used. The sample table contains approximately 700,000 distinct CDR3 sequences; only one count was recorded for around 40% of them. The ten largest account for less than 55% of the sample.

Trimming leaves V shorter by 5 bases and J shorter by 9 bases, with the junction holding 11 bases beyond the gene matches. CDR1 is given as LNHDA and CDR2 as SQIVND, both from the germline V gene (reference sequence). The CDR3 runs 14 residues from the cysteine to the phenylalanine. The sequence is cut down to CDR3 DNA, 42 bases in frame from base 1. The ophthalmopathy patients had moderately to severely active disease, with a Clinical Activity Score of 3 or higher, a NOSPECS grade of 4 or higher, and a disease duration of less than 3 months. Patients with other autoimmune diseases, uncontrolled infections, pregnancy or lactation were excluded. Clinical symptoms, serum thyroxine, TRAb, thyroid ultrasound and orbital computed tomography were used for diagnosis. PBMCs were isolated from about 9.1 ml of fresh peripheral blood by Ficoll-Paque density gradient centrifugation. Total RNA was extracted using Trizol reagent, and RNA quality was checked on an Agilent 2100 Bioanalyzer.

Of note for this clonotype: Its antigen is still unknown. There are no base qualities to consult, and no much larger clone falls within one base.

The sequence was obtained from an adult man with Graves' ophthalmopathy. Sample: peripheral blood. The receptor chain draws on TRBV19 and TRBJ2-7, with TRBD2 matching 9 junction bases. The CDR3 here reads CASSAGLASYGQYF. The DNA sequence reads TGTGCCAGTAGTGCCGGACTAGCGTCCTATGGGCAGTACTTC.